This entry concerns a single T cell receptor (beta chain). Its antigen is currently unknown. The entry originates in a study of human CD8 memory T cell subsets. Sequencing libraries of TCR beta were made by UMI-labeled 5' RACE. TCRdb processed the 5' RACE reads again and assigns one entry to each CDR3 protein, with no DNA. This sample contains roughly 5,000 distinct CDR3 sequences. This CDR3 is 14 amino acids long. Looked up from germline, CDR1 is LGHNA and CDR2 is YNFKEQ. The TPEX subset meant dysfunctional early memory CD8+ cells, CCR7+ PD-1+ TIGIT+. Total CD8+ T cells were enriched by negative magnetic separation. Study outcomes and limitations: Whereas effector memory cells differed, stem-like memory and precursor exhausted T cells had comparably high diversity.

This sequence originates from a human donor in good health. V is TRBV4-2 and J is TRBJ2-5; TCRdb's D call, TRBD1, is unchecked because there is no DNA. Sample: CD8+ T cells from PBMCs. CDR3 amino acids: CASRATSQGETQYF.